Following are 2 T cell receptor beta chains from one sample sequenced in a study of blood T cell repertoires in COVID-19. Profiling relied on immunoSEQ multiplex PCR, and the TCRdb table lists in-frame clones only, not all of them. The table has around 80,000 clones, approximately 80% seen once. The sequencing sample was made of peripheral blood. These receptors were collected from a woman of 80 years or more with active or convalescent COVID-19.

The chain is built from TRBV5-1 and TRBJ2-2, with D perhaps TRBD2 (5 bases). V was shortened by 4 bases and J by 6 bases, with 10 bases between the two germline ends. CDR3 size: 13 residues. The germline V gene encodes CDR1 SGHRS and CDR2 YFSETQ. CDR3 DNA sequence: TGCGCCAGCAGCGGCGAGGGCGCCGGGGAGCTGTTTTTT. It translates to CASSGEGAGELFF.

This clone was recorded at least ten times. This chain connects TRBV7-8 to TRBJ1-1; D may be TRBD1 (6 bases). The V and J ends lost 1 base and 2 bases respectively, with 14 bases between them. Germline CDR1 is SGHVS and CDR2 is FQNEAQ. This CDR3 is 16 amino acids long. This chain's CDR3 is CASSLGTGTLNTEAFF. The CDR3 coding sequence is TGTGCCAGCAGCTTAGGTACCGGGACACTAAACACTGAAGCTTTCTTT.